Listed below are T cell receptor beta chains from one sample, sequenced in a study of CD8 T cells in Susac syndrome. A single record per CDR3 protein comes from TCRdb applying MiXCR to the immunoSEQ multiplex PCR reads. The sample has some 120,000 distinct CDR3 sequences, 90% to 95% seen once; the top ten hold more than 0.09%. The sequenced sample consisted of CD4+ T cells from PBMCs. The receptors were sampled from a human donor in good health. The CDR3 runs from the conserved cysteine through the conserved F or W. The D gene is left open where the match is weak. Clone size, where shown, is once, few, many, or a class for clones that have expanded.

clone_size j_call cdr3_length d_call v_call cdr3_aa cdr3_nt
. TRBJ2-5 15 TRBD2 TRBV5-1 CASSLGAGVQETQYF TGCGCCAGCAGCTTGGGGGCGGGGGTCCAAGAGACCCAGTACTTC
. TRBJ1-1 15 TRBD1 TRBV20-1 CSAHNAVQGATEAFF TGCAGTGCTCACAACGCTGTCCAGGGGGCTACTGAAGCTTTCTTT
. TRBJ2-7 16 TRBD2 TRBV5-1 CASSLVVAGGGYEQYF TGCGCCAGCAGCTTGGTGGTAGCGGGAGGGGGCTACGAGCAGTACTTC
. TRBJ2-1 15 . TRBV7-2 CASSPTRASYNEQFF TGTGCCAGCAGCCCAACTAGGGCCTCCTACAATGAGCAGTTCTTC
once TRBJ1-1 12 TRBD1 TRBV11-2 CASSIGQGRAFF TGTGCCAGCAGCATCGGACAGGGCCGAGCTTTCTTT
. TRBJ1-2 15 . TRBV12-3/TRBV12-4 CASSSLAKYHYGYTF TGTGCCAGCAGTTCCCTTGCCAAGTATCACTATGGCTACACCTTC
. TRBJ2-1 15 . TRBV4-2 CASSQETEINNEQFF TGTGCCAGCAGCCAAGAGACAGAAATAAACAATGAGCAGTTCTTC
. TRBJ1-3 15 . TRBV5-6 CASSLLGYSGNTIYF TGTGCCAGCAGCTTGTTGGGATACTCTGGAAACACCATATATTTT
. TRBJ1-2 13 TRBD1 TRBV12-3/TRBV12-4 CASNVGTGDGYTF TGTGCCAGCAACGTCGGGACAGGGGATGGCTACACCTTC
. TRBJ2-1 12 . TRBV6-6 CAALRPINEQFF TGTGCCGCCCTTAGGCCAATTAATGAGCAGTTCTTC
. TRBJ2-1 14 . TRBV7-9 CASSRNTGGNEQFF TGTGCCAGCAGCAGAAACACAGGTGGCAATGAGCAGTTCTTC
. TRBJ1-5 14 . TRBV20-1 CSASSTQGNQPQHF TGCAGTGCTAGTTCCACCCAGGGAAATCAGCCCCAGCATTTT
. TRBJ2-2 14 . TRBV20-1 CSARIEVGTGELFF TGCAGTGCTAGAATCGAAGTAGGCACCGGGGAGCTGTTTTTT
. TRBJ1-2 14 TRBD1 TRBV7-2 CAQSGGQANYGYTF TGTGCCCAATCCGGGGGACAGGCCAACTATGGCTACACCTTC
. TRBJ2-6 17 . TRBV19 CASSPWEGARGANVLTF TGTGCCAGTAGCCCTTGGGAGGGGGCTCGGGGGGCCAACGTCCTGACTTTC
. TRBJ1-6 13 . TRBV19 CASSWGPTAPLHF TGTGCCAGTAGCTGGGGACCCACAGCACCCCTCCACTTT
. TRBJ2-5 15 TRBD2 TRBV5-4 CASSLPGLSQETQYF TGTGCCAGCAGCTTACCGGGACTATCACAAGAGACCCAGTACTTC
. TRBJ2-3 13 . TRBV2 CASSDFTQDTQYF TGTGCCAGCAGTGACTTCACCCAAGATACGCAGTATTTT
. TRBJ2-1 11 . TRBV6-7 CASTGLPQQFF TGTGCCAGCACCGGACTTCCTCAACAGTTCTTC
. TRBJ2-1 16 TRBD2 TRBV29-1 CSAKTSGRKAYNEQFF TGCAGCGCCAAGACTAGCGGGAGAAAGGCCTACAATGAGCAGTTCTTC
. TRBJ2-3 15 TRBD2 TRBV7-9 CASSSLAGVQDTQYF TGTGCCAGCAGCTCCCTAGCGGGAGTTCAAGATACGCAGTATTTT
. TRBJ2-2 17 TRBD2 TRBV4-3 CASSQEAAGGNTGELFF TGCGCCAGCAGCCAAGAGGCAGCGGGAGGGAACACCGGGGAGCTGTTTTTT
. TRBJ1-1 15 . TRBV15 CATSRALQENTEAFF TGTGCCACCAGCAGGGCTCTACAGGAGAACACTGAAGCTTTCTTT
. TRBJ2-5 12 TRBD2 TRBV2 CASKLAGGTQYF TGTGCCAGCAAGCTAGCGGGAGGAACCCAGTACTTC
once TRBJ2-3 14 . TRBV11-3 CASSLGGGGDTQYF TGTGCCAGCAGCTTAGGCGGCGGAGGGGATACGCAGTATTTT